The 11 T cell receptor beta chains presented below share a single source sample, sequenced in a study of molecular identifiers for immune sequencing clone quantification. Each CDR3 protein gets one entry after TCRdb re-called the PCR reads with MiXCR. The profile shows about 640,000 distinct CDR3 sequences, about 20% of them singletons. The sequenced material came from naive CD8+ T cells from blood, with Jurkat cell RNA spiked in. As for subset: FACS-sorted CD8+CD4-CCR7+CD45RA+ naive T cells. Receptor source: a human donor in good health. Some libraries in this study had Jurkat cell RNA spiked in.

This clonotype was detected a few times. The chain employs TRBV19 and TRBJ2-4; D is unclear. Germline V lookup: CDR1 LNHDA, CDR2 SQIVND (reference sequence). The CDR3 is 16 residues long. The germline V and J ends were trimmed by 5 bases and 2 bases, with 16 bases remaining between them. The CDR3 here is CASSSPDLGSKNIQYF. The CDR3 DNA follows: TGTGCCAGTAGTTCACCGGACCTGGGGTCCAAAAACATTCAGTACTTC.

This clonotype occurred many times. This chain uses TRBV4-2 with TRBJ2-1; 7 bases agree with TRBD2. Trimming cost V 0 bases and J 3 bases; bases outside gene matches: 2. Germline lookup yields CDR1 LGHNA and CDR2 YNFKEQ. The CDR3 loop spans 15 amino acids. CDR3 nucleotide sequence: TGTGCCAGCAGCCAAGATCCTAGCGGCTACAATGAGCAGTTCTTC. It translates to CASSQDPSGYNEQFF.

This clonotype occurred many times. The V call is TRBV2, the J call TRBJ2-7; 7 bases match TRBD2. The V gene end was trimmed by 1 base and the J gene end by 3 bases; junction bases not matched to a gene: 6. This CDR3 comprises 15 residues. The germline V gene has CDR1 SNHLY and CDR2 FYNNEI. CDR3 DNA: TGTGCCAGCAGTGAAGGGGGAGGGGCCCTCTACGAGCAGTACTTC. Amino acid sequence: CASSEGGGALYEQYF.

Many counts were recorded for this clonotype. The chain joins TRBV7-6 to TRBJ2-5, with D tentatively TRBD1 or TRBD2 (5 bases each). Germline CDR1 SGHVS, CDR2 FNYEAQ. The CDR3 runs 14 residues. V shed 6 bases and J shed 4 bases, with 15 bases lying between them. For the CDR3, the DNA is TGTGCCAGCAGGTTATCCGAAGGGACAGAGACCCAGTACTTC. Translation gives CASRLSEGTETQYF.

The V gene is TRBV27, the J gene TRBJ2-7; the D is unclear. This CDR3 is 13 amino acids long. Germline CDR1 and CDR2: MNHEY and SMNVEV (reference sequence). The V gene lost 3 bases and the J gene lost 5 bases, with 11 bases spanning the gap. The CDR3 DNA sequence: TGTGCCAGCAGTTTTGGCAGTTCGGACGAGCAGTACTTC. It translates to CASSFGSSDEQYF.

This clonotype was found many times. The chain couples TRBV12-3 or TRBV12-4 to TRBJ2-3; possibly TRBD1 or TRBD2 for D (5 bases each). V lost 3 bases and J lost 11, with 18 bases in between. This CDR3 is 14 amino acids long. In DNA form, the CDR3 reads TGTGCCAGCAGTTTTTGGGACCAAGCGAATCAGCAGTATTTT. Amino acid sequence: CASSFWDQANQQYF.

The sample holds many counts of this clonotype. The chain employs TRBV6-6 and TRBJ2-1; 9 bases line up with TRBD1. The CDR3 runs 15 residues. The ends lost 5 bases at V and 2 bases at J; junction bases unmatched: 4. Germline CDR1 and CDR2: MNHNY and SVGAGI (reference sequence). The CDR3 loop reads CASSKGQGTYNEQFF. DNA for the CDR3: TGTGCCAGCAGTAAAGGACAGGGGACCTACAATGAGCAGTTCTTC.

This clonotype turned up a few times. The chain recombines TRBV9 with TRBJ2-3; 11 bases line up with TRBD2. The CDR3 covers 18 residues. V trimming: 0 bases; J trimming: 0 bases; junction bases outside the gene matches: 6. From germline, CDR1 is SGDLS and CDR2 YYNGEE. The CDR3 is CASSVGLAGKPSTDTQYF. CDR3 in DNA: TGTGCCAGCAGCGTAGGACTAGCGGGAAAACCTAGCACAGATACGCAGTATTTT.

The genes are TRBV4-3 and TRBJ2-7, with 11 nucleotides matching TRBD2. CDR1 is LGHNA, CDR2 YSLEER, per germline. This CDR3 contains 17 residues. J gave up 1 base and V 2 bases, and 7 bases lay outside the gene matches. Here the CDR3 reads CASSQYWGTSGSYEQYF. CDR3 in DNA: TGCGCCAGCAGCCAATACTGGGGGACTAGCGGTTCCTACGAGCAGTACTTC.

V is TRBV20-1 and J is TRBJ2-7, with 10 bases matching TRBD2. Germline lookup yields CDR1 DFQATT and CDR2 SNEGSKA (reference sequence). V lost 0 bases to trimming and J lost 3 bases; unmatched junction nucleotides: 2. The CDR3 is 14 residues long. The CDR3 sequence is CSAREGTSVYEQYF. The CDR3 DNA is TGCAGTGCTAGAGAGGGGACTAGCGTCTACGAGCAGTACTTC.

On this clonotype itself: It may be a read error: a sequence one base away is much more abundant. CDR3 residues: CSVEDPGRAKVNEPFF. CDR3 DNA sequence: TGCAGCGTTGAAGATCCCGGGAGGGCCAAGGTAAATGAGCCGTTCTTC. V usage is TRBV29-1 and J usage is TRBJ2-1; 8 nucleotides match TRBD2. The CDR3 has 16 amino acids. Germline V CDR1 and CDR2: SQVTM, ANQGSEA.